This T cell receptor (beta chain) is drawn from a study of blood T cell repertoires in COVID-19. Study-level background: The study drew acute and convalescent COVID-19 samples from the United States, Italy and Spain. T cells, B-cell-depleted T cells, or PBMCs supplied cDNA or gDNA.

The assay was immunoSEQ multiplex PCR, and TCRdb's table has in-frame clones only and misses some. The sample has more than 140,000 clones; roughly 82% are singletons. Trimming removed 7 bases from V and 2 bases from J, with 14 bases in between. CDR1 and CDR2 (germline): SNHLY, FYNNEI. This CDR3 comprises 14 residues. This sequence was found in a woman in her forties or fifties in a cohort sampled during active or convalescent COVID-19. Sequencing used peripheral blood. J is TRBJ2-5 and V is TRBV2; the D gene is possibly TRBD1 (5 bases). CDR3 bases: TGTGCCAGCAAATTCCAAACAGGTCAAGAGACCCAGTACTTC. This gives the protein CASKFQTGQETQYF.